A selection of T cell receptor beta chains follows, all from one sample in a study of STAT5B mutations in CD4+ large granular lymphocyte leukemia. Libraries were prepared by immunoSEQ multiplex PCR; TCRdb keeps only in-frame clonotypes and omits some of them. This table has tens of thousands of clones, about four fifths appearing once. The sample consisted of CD4+ T cells from blood buffy coats. These receptors were taken from a human donor in good health. Both conserved end residues are part of each CDR3. D genes are given only for firm matches. Some rows have no size entry. The others give once, few or many, or a class for an expanded clone.

D	V	length	size	J	CDR3	DNA
TRBD1	TRBV29-1	16	.	TRBJ1-5	CSVTQPGQGATQPQHF	TGCAGCGTTACCCAACCGGGACAGGGGGCTACTCAGCCCCAGCATTTT
TRBD1	TRBV5-1	13	.	TRBJ2-1	CASSIGQDNEQFF	TGCGCCAGCAGCATCGGACAGGACAATGAGCAGTTCTTC
TRBD1	TRBV7-6	14	few	TRBJ1-5	CASSPQGVNQPQHF	TGTGCCAGCAGCCCACAGGGGGTCAATCAGCCCCAGCATTTT
.	TRBV30	16	.	TRBJ1-2	CAWSEPTTASNYGYTF	TGTGCCTGGAGTGAACCTACGACAGCTTCTAACTATGGCTACACCTTC
.	TRBV5-4	15	.	TRBJ1-1	CASSHLGQLNTEAFF	TGTGCCAGCAGTCACTTAGGACAGTTGAACACTGAAGCTTTCTTT
TRBD1	TRBV19	15	.	TRBJ1-5	CASSMEGATWQPQHF	TGTGCCAGTAGTATGGAGGGGGCGACTTGGCAGCCCCAGCATTTT
.	TRBV6-1	14	.	TRBJ1-4	CASSLGGNNEKLFF	TGTGCCAGCAGCTTAGGGGGGAATAATGAAAAACTGTTTTTT
TRBD2	TRBV6-6	15	.	TRBJ2-1	CASSPTSGSYNEQFF	TGTGCCAGCAGCCCTACTAGCGGGTCCTACAATGAGCAGTTCTTC
.	TRBV21-1	15	.	TRBJ1-5	CASSPRRGSNQPQHF	TGTGCCAGCAGCCCTCGACGGGGGTCTAATCAGCCCCAGCATTTT
TRBD1	TRBV6-1	13	.	TRBJ1-5	CAGTQTGEQPQHF	TGTGCCGGCACCCAAACAGGGGAACAGCCCCAGCATTTT
TRBD2	TRBV7-8	15	.	TRBJ2-3	CASREKRDPADTQYF	TGTGCCAGCAGAGAAAAGCGGGATCCTGCAGATACGCAGTATTTT
.	TRBV27	11	.	TRBJ2-1	CASSYSGEQFF	TGTGCCAGCAGTTACAGCGGTGAGCAGTTCTTC
.	TRBV7-9	18	.	TRBJ1-1	CASSPPRPGMGKNTEAFF	TGTGCCAGCAGCCCGCCGAGGCCCGGGATGGGGAAGAACACTGAAGCTTTCTTT
.	TRBV5-6	14	few	TRBJ1-1	CASSLDSGVVEAFF	TGTGCCAGCAGCTTGGATTCAGGGGTAGTTGAAGCTTTCTTT
.	TRBV5-1	12	.	TRBJ2-5	CASSFMGETQYF	TGCGCCAGCAGCTTTATGGGAGAGACCCAGTACTTC
.	TRBV4-1	13	once	TRBJ1-1	CASSHNRDTEAFF	TGCGCCAGCAGCCATAACCGAGACACTGAAGCTTTCTTT
TRBD1	TRBV19	16	.	TRBJ1-5	CASSIETGASNQPQHF	TGTGCCAGTAGTATAGAGACAGGGGCTAGCAATCAGCCCCAGCATTTT
TRBD2	TRBV27	15	.	TRBJ2-5	CASSFQGGGRETQYF	TGTGCCAGCAGTTTTCAGGGCGGGGGGAGAGAGACCCAGTACTTC
.	TRBV7-6	17	few	TRBJ2-1	CASSSTFRGSSYNEQFF	TGTGCCAGCAGCTCCACCTTTCGTGGGAGCTCCTACAATGAGCAGTTCTTC
.	TRBV7-9	16	medium-sized	TRBJ1-5	CASSHAGQGGNQPQHF	TGTGCCAGCAGCCACGCCGGGCAGGGCGGCAATCAGCCCCAGCATTTT
.	TRBV27	14	.	TRBJ2-6	CASSLSSGANVLTF	TGTGCCAGCAGTTTATCCTCTGGGGCCAACGTCCTGACTTTC
TRBD2	TRBV19	17	.	TRBJ2-1	CASTWGPGGGPYNEQFF	TGTGCCAGTACCTGGGGGCCTGGCGGGGGGCCATACAATGAGCAGTTCTTC
TRBD1	TRBV5-4	15	.	TRBJ1-1	CASSIRQGMNTEAFF	TGTGCCAGCAGCATCCGACAGGGGATGAACACTGAAGCTTTCTTT
.	TRBV5-1	13	.	TRBJ1-5	CASGPDTNQPQHF	TGCGCCAGCGGCCCTGACACCAATCAGCCCCAGCATTTT